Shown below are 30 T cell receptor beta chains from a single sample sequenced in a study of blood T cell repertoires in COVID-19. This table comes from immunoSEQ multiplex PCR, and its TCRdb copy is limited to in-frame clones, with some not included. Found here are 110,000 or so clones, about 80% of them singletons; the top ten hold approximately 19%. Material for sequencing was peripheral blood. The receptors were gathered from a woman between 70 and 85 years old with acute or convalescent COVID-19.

This CDR3 reads CASSSIRGSNEKLFF. The CDR3 coding sequence is TGCGCCAGCAGCAGTATCAGGGGGTCTAATGAAAAACTGTTTTTT. The J gene is TRBJ1-4, the V gene TRBV5-1; 7 nucleotides agree with TRBD1. CDR3 length: 15 residues. CDR1 and CDR2 from the germline V gene are SGHRS and YFSETQ. Trimming cost V 4 bases and J 3 bases; bases outside gene matches: 6.

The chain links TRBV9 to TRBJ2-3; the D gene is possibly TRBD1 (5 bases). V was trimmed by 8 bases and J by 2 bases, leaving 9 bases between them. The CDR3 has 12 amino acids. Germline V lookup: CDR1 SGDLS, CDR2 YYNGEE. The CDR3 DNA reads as TGTGCCAGTTCAGGGAACACAGATACGCAGTATTTT. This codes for CASSGNTDTQYF.

DNA of the CDR3: TGTGCCAGCAGTTATGGCGTGGAGTCTTTGGATTTCTCTGGGGCCAACGTCCTGACTTTC. This translates into CASSYGVESLDFSGANVLTF. The rearrangement links TRBV6-2 or TRBV6-3 to TRBJ2-6, with D uncertain. With 3 bases removed from V and 0 bases from J, the gap between germline ends came to 21 bases. CDR1 is MNHEY, CDR2 SVGEGT, per germline. The CDR3 runs 20 residues.

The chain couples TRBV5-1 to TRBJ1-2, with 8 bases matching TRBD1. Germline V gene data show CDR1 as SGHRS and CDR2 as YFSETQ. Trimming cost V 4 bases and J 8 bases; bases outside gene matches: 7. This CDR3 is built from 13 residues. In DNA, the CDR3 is TGCGCCAGCAGCCGAGACAGGGGAACGGGCTACACCTTC. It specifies CASSRDRGTGYTF.

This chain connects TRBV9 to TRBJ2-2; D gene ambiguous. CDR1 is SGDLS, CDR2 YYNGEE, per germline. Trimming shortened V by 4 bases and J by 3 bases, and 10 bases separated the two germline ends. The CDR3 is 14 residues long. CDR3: CASSPRSDTGELFF. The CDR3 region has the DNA TGTGCCAGCAGCCCCCGGTCGGACACCGGGGAGCTGTTTTTT. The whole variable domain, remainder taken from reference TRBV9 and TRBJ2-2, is DSGVTQTPKHLITATGQRVTLRCSPRSGDLSVYWYQQSLDQGLQFLIQYYNGEERAKGNILERFSAQQFPDLHSELNLSSLELGDSALYFCASSPRSDTGELFFGEGSRLTVL.

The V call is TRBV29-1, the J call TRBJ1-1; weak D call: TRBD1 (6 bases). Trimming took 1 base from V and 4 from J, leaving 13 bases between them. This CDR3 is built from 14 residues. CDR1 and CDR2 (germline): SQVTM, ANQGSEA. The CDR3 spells CSVEASGVSTEAFF. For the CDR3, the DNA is TGCAGCGTTGAAGCCTCAGGGGTGAGCACTGAAGCTTTCTTT.

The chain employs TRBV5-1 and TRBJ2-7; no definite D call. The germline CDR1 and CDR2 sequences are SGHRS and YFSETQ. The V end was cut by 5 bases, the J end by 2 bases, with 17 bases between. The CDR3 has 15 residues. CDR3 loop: CASRQNSLPTYEQYF. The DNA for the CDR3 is TGCGCCAGCAGACAAAACAGTCTACCTACCTACGAGCAGTACTTC.

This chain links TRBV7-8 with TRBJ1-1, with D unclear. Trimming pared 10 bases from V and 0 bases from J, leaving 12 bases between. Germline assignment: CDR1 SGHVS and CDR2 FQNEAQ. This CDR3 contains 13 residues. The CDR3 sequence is CATMGRLNTEAFF. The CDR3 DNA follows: TGTGCCACCATGGGGAGATTGAACACTGAAGCTTTCTTT.

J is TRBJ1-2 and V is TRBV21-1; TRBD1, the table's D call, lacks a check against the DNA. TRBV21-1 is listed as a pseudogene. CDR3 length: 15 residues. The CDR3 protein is CASSDHGQGACGYTF. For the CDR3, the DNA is TGTGCCAGCAGCGATCACGGACAGGGGGCTTGTGGCTACACCTTC.

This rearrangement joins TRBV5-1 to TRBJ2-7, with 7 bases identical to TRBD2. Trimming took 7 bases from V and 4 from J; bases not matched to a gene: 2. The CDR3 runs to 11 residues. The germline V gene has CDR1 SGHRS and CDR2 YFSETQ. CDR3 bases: TGCGCCAGCGGGGAGGGGTACGAGCAGTACTTC. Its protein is CASGEGYEQYF.

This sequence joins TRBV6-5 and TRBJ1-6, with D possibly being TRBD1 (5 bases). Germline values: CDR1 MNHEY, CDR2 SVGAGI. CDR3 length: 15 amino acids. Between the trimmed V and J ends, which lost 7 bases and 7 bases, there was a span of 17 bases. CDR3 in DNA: TGTGCCAGCAAGATCAGGACATCCAGGAATTCACCCCTCCACTTT. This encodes CASKIRTSRNSPLHF.

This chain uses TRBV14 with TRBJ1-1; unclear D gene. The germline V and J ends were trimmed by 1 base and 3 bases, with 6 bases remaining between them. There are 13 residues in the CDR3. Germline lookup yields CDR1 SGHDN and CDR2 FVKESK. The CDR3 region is CASSQGQHTEAFF. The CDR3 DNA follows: TGTGCCAGCAGCCAAGGACAACACACTGAAGCTTTCTTT.

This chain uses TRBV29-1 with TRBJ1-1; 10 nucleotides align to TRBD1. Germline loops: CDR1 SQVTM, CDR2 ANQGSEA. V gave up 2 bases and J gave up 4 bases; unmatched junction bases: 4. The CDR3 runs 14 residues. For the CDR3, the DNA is TGCAGCGTTGAATGGGACAGGGGTGGCACTGAAGCTTTCTTT. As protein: CSVEWDRGGTEAFF.

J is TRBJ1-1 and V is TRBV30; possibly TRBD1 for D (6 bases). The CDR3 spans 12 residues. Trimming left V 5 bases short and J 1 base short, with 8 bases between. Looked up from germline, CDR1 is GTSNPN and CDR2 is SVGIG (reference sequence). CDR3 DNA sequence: TGTGCCTGGTGGACAGAGAACACTGAAGCTTTCTTT. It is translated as CAWWTENTEAFF. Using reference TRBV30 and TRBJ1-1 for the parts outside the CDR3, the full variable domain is SQTIHQWPATLVQPVGSPLSLECTVEGTSNPNLYWYRQAAGRGLQLLFYSVGIGQISSEVPQNLSASRPQDRQFILSSKKLLLSDSGFYLCAWWTENTEAFFGQGTRLTVV.

DNA of the CDR3: TGCGCCAGCAGCTTAACAGGGGCCATTGAGCAGTTCTTC. Its protein is CASSLTGAIEQFF. The chain employs TRBV5-1 and TRBJ2-1; 7 bases are a match to TRBD1. Per the germline V gene, CDR1 is SGHRS and CDR2 is YFSETQ. Trimming cost V 2 bases and J 9 bases; bases outside gene matches: 5. This CDR3 is built from 13 residues. Looking up the rest from reference TRBV5-1 and TRBJ2-1 gives the full variable domain: KAGVTQTPRYLIKTRGQQVTLSCSPISGHRSVSWYQQTPGQGLQFLFEYFSETQRNKGNFPGRFSGRQFSNSRSEMNVSTLELGDSALYLCASSLTGAIEQFFGPGTRLTVL.

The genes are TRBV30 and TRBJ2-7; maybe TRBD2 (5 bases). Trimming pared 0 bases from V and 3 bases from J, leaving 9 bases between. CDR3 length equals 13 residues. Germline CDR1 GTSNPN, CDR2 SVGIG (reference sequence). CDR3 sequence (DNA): TGTGCCTGGAGTGTACTGGAGGACTACGAGCAGTACTTC. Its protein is CAWSVLEDYEQYF.

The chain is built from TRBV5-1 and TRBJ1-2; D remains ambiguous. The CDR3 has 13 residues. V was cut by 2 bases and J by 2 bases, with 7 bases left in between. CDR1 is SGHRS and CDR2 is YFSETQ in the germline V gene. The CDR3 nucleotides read TGCGCCAGCAGCTTTGAGCTAAACTATGGCTACACCTTC. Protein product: CASSFELNYGYTF.

DNA of the CDR3: TGCGCCAGCAGCTTAATCACTAGCGGGGGGGCCGCAGATACGCAGTATTTT. Residues: CASSLITSGGAADTQYF. The rearrangement links TRBV5-1 to TRBJ2-3, with TRBD2 matching over 13 bases. This CDR3 region has 17 residues. After removal of 2 bases from V and 4 bases from J, the junction contained 7 bases not matched to a gene. Germline CDR1 is SGHRS and CDR2 is YFSETQ.

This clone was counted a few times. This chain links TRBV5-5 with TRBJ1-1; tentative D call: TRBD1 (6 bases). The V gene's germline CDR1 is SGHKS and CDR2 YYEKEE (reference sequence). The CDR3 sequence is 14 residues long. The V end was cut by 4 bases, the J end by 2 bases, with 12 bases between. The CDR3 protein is CASSQTGLNTEAFF. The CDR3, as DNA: TGTGCCAGCAGCCAGACAGGACTTAACACTGAAGCTTTCTTT.

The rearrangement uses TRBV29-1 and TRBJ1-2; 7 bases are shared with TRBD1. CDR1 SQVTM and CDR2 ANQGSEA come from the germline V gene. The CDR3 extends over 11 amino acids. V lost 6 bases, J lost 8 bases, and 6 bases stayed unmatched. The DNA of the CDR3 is TGCAGCGTCGTAGACAGGGCGGGCTACACCTTC. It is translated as CSVVDRAGYTF. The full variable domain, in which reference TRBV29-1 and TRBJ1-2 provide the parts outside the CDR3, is SAVISQKPSRDICQRGTSLTIQCQVDSQVTMMFWYRQQPGQSLTLIATANQGSEATYESGFVIDKFPISRPNLTFSTLTVSNMSPEDSSIYLCSVVDRAGYTFGSGTRLTVV.

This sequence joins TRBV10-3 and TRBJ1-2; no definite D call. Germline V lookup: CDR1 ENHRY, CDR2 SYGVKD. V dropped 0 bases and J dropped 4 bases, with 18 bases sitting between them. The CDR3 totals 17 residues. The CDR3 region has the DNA TGTGCCATCAGTGAGTCGAGTGTCAGGTACGAGAGCTATGGCTACACCTTC. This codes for CAISESSVRYESYGYTF.

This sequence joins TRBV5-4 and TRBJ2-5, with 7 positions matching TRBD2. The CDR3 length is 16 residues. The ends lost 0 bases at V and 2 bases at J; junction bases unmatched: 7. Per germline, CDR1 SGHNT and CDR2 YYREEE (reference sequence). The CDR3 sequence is CASSLARTRSQETQYF. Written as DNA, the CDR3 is TGTGCCAGCAGCTTGGCCCGGACTAGAAGTCAAGAGACCCAGTACTTC.

In nucleotides, the CDR3 is TGCAGTGCTAGTTTGACTAGCGGGGGGGACAATGAGCAGTTCTTC. This translates into CSASLTSGGDNEQFF. The chain recombines TRBV20-1 with TRBJ2-1; 14 positions match TRBD2. This CDR3 has 15 residues. Germline V gene lookup returns CDR1 DFQATT and CDR2 SNEGSKA (reference sequence). Trimming removed 3 bases from V and 5 bases from J; junction bases left unmatched: 3.

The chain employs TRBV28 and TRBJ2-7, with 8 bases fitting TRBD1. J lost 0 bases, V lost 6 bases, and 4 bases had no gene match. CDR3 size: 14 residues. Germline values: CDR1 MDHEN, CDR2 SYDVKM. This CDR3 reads CASRPTGGSYEQYF. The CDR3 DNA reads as TGTGCCAGCAGACCCACAGGGGGCTCCTACGAGCAGTACTTC.

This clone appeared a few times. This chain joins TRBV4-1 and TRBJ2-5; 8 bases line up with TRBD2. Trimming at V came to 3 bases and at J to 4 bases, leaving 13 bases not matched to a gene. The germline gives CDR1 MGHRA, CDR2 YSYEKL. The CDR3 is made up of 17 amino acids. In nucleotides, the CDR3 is TGCGCCAGCAGCCAGAATCCGCCCGGGGGGGCAGGAGAGACCCAGTACTTC. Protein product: CASSQNPPGGAGETQYF.

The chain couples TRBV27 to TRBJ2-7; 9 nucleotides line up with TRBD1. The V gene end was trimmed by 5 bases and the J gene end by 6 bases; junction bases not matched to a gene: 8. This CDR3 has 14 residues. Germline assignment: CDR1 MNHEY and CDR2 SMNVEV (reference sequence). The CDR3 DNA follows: TGTGCCAGCAGTCCACCCGGGACAGGGCCCGAGCAGTACTTC. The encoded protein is CASSPPGTGPEQYF.

CDR3 nucleotide sequence: TGTGCCAGCAGTTACTCCCCTGAGACAGGGGAAGCTTTCTTT. Encoded protein: CASSYSPETGEAFF. V gene TRBV6-5 combines with J gene TRBJ1-1; 7 nucleotides match TRBD1. V shed 0 bases and J 8 bases; nucleotides not matched to a gene: 6. CDR1 is MNHEY, CDR2 SVGAGI, per germline. CDR3 length: 14 amino acids.

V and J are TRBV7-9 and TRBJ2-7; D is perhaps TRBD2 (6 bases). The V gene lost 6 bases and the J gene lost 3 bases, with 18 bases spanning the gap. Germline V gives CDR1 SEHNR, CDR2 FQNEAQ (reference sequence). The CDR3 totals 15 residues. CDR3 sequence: CASSGGEAGSYEQYF. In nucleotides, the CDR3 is TGTGCCAGCAGTGGAGGGGAGGCAGGGAGCTACGAGCAGTACTTC.

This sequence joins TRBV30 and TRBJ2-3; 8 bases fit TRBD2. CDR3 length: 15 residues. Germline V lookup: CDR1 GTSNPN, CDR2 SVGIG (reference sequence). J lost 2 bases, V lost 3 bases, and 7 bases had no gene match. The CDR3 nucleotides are TGTGCCTGGAGACAACTAGCGGCGACCACAGATACGCAGTATTTT. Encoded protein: CAWRQLAATTDTQYF.

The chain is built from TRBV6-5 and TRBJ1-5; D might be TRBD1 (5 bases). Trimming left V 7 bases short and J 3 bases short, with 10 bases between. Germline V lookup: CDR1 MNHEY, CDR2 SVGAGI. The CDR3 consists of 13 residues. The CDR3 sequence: CASKRGNNQPQHF. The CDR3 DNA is TGTGCCAGCAAAAGGGGCAACAATCAGCCCCAGCATTTT.